These 27 T cell receptor beta chains were all obtained from the same sample, sequenced in a study of T-cell reconstitution after alpha-beta-depleted transplantation in children. Preparing the TCRbeta library involved the use of unique molecular identifiers. TCRdb itself ran the PCR reads through MiXCR, one entry per CDR3 protein. The data contain 250,000 to 350,000 distinct CDR3 sequences, approximately 23% of them singletons. The sample consisted of PBMCs, mostly from graft donor cells, taken 180 days after TCRalphabeta/CD19-depleted stem cell transplant. The receptors were gathered from a male patient aged 10 to 17 who had a stem cell transplant for acute lymphoblastic leukemia, so the T cells may come from the graft donor.

Only a few counts were recorded for this clonotype. J is TRBJ2-5 and V is TRBV12-3 or TRBV12-4; 7 bases match TRBD2. The CDR3 sequence is 13 residues long. Trimming removed 6 bases from V and 4 bases from J; junction bases left unmatched: 5. CDR3 DNA sequence: TGTGCCAGCAGCGCCCGGACTAGAGAGACCCAGTACTTC. Translating gives CASSARTRETQYF.

The table lists this clonotype with a few counts. The conserved final phenylalanine or tryptophan is absent from the CDR3, which likely points to a read error. It is unclear where the CDR3 begins or ends on the DNA, so no DNA is shown, and the CDR3 is as TCRdb lists it. The rearrangement uses TRBV7-9 and TRBJ2-7; the table calls TRBD1, which could not be checked here. Germline CDR1 SEHNR, CDR2 FQNEAQ (reference sequence). Including both end residues, the CDR3 is 10 amino acids long. CDR3 loop: CAGSPGRSGL.

The V call is TRBV5-1, the J call TRBJ1-4; no clear D gene. Germline lookup yields CDR1 SGHRS and CDR2 YFSETQ. The CDR3 has 15 residues. V lost 4 bases and J 0 bases, leaving 10 bases between the germline ends. CDR3 in DNA: TGCGCCAGCAGCCAGGACCCTGCAACTAATGAAAAACTGTTTTTT. Its protein is CASSQDPATNEKLFF.

The genes are TRBV4-1 and TRBJ2-7, with a tentative D call TRBD2 (6 bases). The CDR3 contains 14 residues. From germline, CDR1 is MGHRA and CDR2 YSYEKL. The V end lost 3 bases, the J end lost 4 bases, and 13 bases lay between the germline ends. CDR3 loop: CASSHLDYEYEQYF. Written as DNA, the CDR3 is TGCGCCAGCAGCCACTTGGACTATGAATACGAGCAGTACTTC.

This clonotype was detected a few times. The chain uses TRBV7-6 and TRBJ2-7; unclear D gene. CDR3 size: 16 residues. Germline V CDR1 and CDR2: SGHVS, FNYEAQ. The germline V and J ends were trimmed by 6 bases and 0 bases, with 18 bases remaining between them. The DNA for the CDR3 is TGTGCCAGCAGTTCGAGATGGGGTCAAAGCTCCTACGAGCAGTACTTC. Translating it yields CASSSRWGQSSYEQYF. Full variable domain (rest looked up from reference TRBV7-6 and TRBJ2-7): GAGVSQSPRYKVTKRGQDVALRCDPISGHVSLYWYRQALGQGPEFLTYFNYEAQQDKSGLPNDRFSAERPEGSISTLTIQRTEQRDSAMYRCASSSRWGQSSYEQYFGPGTRLTVT.

This chain links TRBV20-1 with TRBJ2-6; TRBD2 agrees at 9 bases. This CDR3 is 18 amino acids long. Germline trimming cut 5 bases from V and 3 bases from J; bases unmatched to any gene: 14. Germline CDR1 and CDR2: DFQATT and SNEGSKA (reference sequence). The CDR3 sequence is CSAPRLAVKVDGANVLTF. The CDR3 nucleotides read TGCAGTGCTCCAAGACTAGCGGTTAAAGTAGATGGGGCCAACGTCCTGACTTTC.

This clonotype was detected a few times. At one boundary the junction diverges from the germline segment, which might be a read error. The chain couples TRBV15 to TRBJ2-2; 7 bases align to TRBD1. This CDR3 spans 18 amino acids. From germline, CDR1 is LNHNV and CDR2 YYDKDF (reference sequence). CDR3: CATSRDRGVGRGSGELFF. The CDR3 bases are TGCGCCACCAGCAGAGATCGGGGTGTTGGCAGGGGGTCCGGGGAGCTGTTTTTT.

The sample holds a few counts of this clonotype. The chain joins TRBV5-1 to TRBJ2-7; 8 nucleotides match TRBD2. This CDR3 is built from 14 residues. The J segment lost 2 bases and the V segment lost 5 bases, leaving 6 bases of the junction unmatched. Germline V gene data show CDR1 as SGHRS and CDR2 as YFSETQ. The CDR3 nucleotides read TGCGCCAGCAGGTTAGCGGGGAAGACCTACGAGCAGTACTTC. Translating it yields CASRLAGKTYEQYF. The full variable domain, completed using reference TRBV5-1 and TRBJ2-7, is KAGVTQTPRYLIKTRGQQVTLSCSPISGHRSVSWYQQTPGQGLQFLFEYFSETQRNKGNFPGRFSGRQFSNSRSEMNVSTLELGDSALYLCASRLAGKTYEQYFGPGTRLTVT.

This chain links TRBV10-3 with TRBJ2-3, with a weak D call TRBD2 (6 bases). The CDR3 is 17 residues long. Trimming left V 5 bases short and J 0 bases short, with 18 bases between. Germline V gene lookup returns CDR1 ENHRY and CDR2 SYGVKD. The CDR3, as DNA: TGTGCCATCAGTTCTACGGCAGGGCGGGGAAGCACAGATACGCAGTATTTT. Translating gives CAISSTAGRGSTDTQYF.

This clonotype has more than one count but fewer than ten. The chain has TRBV2 and TRBJ2-1, with D maybe TRBD2 (6 bases). Germline CDR1 is SNHLY and CDR2 is FYNNEI. The CDR3 runs to 14 residues. The germline V and J ends were trimmed by 7 bases and 5 bases, with 15 bases remaining between them. The CDR3 here is CASKVYGSNNEQFF. The CDR3 DNA reads TGTGCCAGCAAGGTATACGGGAGTAACAATGAGCAGTTCTTC.

The CDR3 coding sequence is TGCGCCAGCAGCTTGTTCCGGGACAGGGTAATAAGTGGGGCCAACGTCCTGACTTTC. Translating it yields CASSLFRDRVISGANVLTF. V gene TRBV5-1 combines with J gene TRBJ2-6; TRBD1 aligns across 9 bases. Germline V CDR1 and CDR2: SGHRS, YFSETQ. V lost 1 base and J lost 3; bases outside the gene matches: 11. There are 19 residues in the CDR3.

This clonotype was seen a handful of times. V and J are TRBV3-1 and TRBJ2-4; D is uncertain. Per the germline V gene, CDR1 is LGHDT and CDR2 is YNNKEL (reference sequence). V was pared by 2 bases and J by 0 bases, with 5 bases between. The CDR3 extends over 14 amino acids. The CDR3 loop reads CASSQLLAKNIQYF. The CDR3, as DNA: TGTGCCAGCAGCCAACTGCTAGCCAAAAACATTCAGTACTTC.

This clonotype appeared a few times. The V and J genes are TRBV9 and TRBJ2-3; 7 bases align to TRBD2. The CDR3 consists of 16 residues. Per the germline V gene, CDR1 is SGDLS and CDR2 is YYNGEE. V dropped 0 bases and J dropped 2; count of bases not matched to a gene: 6. CDR3 coding DNA: TGTGCCAGCAGCGTAGATCCGGGAGGCTACACAGATACGCAGTATTTT. Translation gives CASSVDPGGYTDTQYF. Supplemented by reference TRBV9 and TRBJ2-3, the full variable domain reads DSGVTQTPKHLITATGQRVTLRCSPRSGDLSVYWYQQSLDQGLQFLIQYYNGEERAKGNILERFSAQQFPDLHSELNLSSLELGDSALYFCASSVDPGGYTDTQYFGPGTRLTVL.

This clonotype was recorded a few times. For the CDR3, the DNA is TGCAGTGCTAGAACCTACCGGACTAGCGGGAGAGGGAATGAGCAGTTCTTC. Encoded protein: CSARTYRTSGRGNEQFF. The chain carries TRBV20-1 and TRBJ2-1, with 13 bases matching TRBD2. Germline values: CDR1 DFQATT, CDR2 SNEGSKA (reference sequence). The trim removed 2 bases at V and 7 bases at J, leaving 11 bases unmatched. The CDR3 covers 17 residues.

The CDR3 DNA reads as TGTGCCAGCAGCGGGGGACTTCCCTCCTACAATGAGCAGTTCTTC. Translated: CASSGGLPSYNEQFF. This chain connects TRBV7-9 to TRBJ2-1, with D tentatively TRBD2 (6 bases). Trimming cost V 5 bases and J 0 bases, with 11 bases left between them. Germline assignment: CDR1 SEHNR and CDR2 FQNEAQ (reference sequence). The CDR3 has 15 amino acids.

This clonotype has just a few counts. The CDR3 region is CASNGLRNNEQFF. The CDR3 nucleotides are TGCGCCAGCAATGGCCTAAGAAACAATGAGCAGTTCTTC. This sequence joins TRBV10-2 and TRBJ2-1, with D unresolved. Germline V gene sequence: CDR1 WSHSY, CDR2 SAAADI. The V end lost 7 bases, the J end lost 5 bases, and 12 bases lay between the germline ends. The CDR3 covers 13 residues.

This sequence joins TRBV2 and TRBJ2-5; D may match TRBD1 or TRBD2 (5 bases each). Germline V CDR1 and CDR2: SNHLY, FYNNEI. The CDR3 extends over 16 amino acids. V shed 3 bases and J shed 1 base, with 15 bases lying between them. CDR3 sequence reads: CASSDPRQGRQETQYF. The CDR3 region has the DNA TGTGCCAGCAGTGACCCTCGGCAGGGACGCCAAGAGACCCAGTACTTC.

This rearrangement joins TRBV28 to TRBJ1-6, with D unclear. In germline, CDR1 is MDHEN, CDR2 SYDVKM. The CDR3 runs 12 residues. Trimming left V 8 bases short and J 3 bases short, with 5 bases between. CDR3 bases: TGTGCCAGCGGGTTCTATAATTCACCCCTCCACTTT. Its translation is CASGFYNSPLHF.

The J gene is TRBJ2-3, the V gene TRBV20-1; 14 nucleotides line up with TRBD2. The trim removed 6 bases at V and 3 bases at J, leaving 8 bases unmatched. Germline lookup yields CDR1 DFQATT and CDR2 SNEGSKA (reference sequence). This CDR3 is 16 amino acids long. CDR3 sequence reads: CSAGRGLAGGTDTQYF. CDR3 nucleotide sequence: TGCAGTGCAGGACGTGGACTAGCGGGGGGTACAGATACGCAGTATTTT.

Concerning this clonotype: The junction differs from germline at one of its ends, possibly a read error. The chain is built from TRBV3-1 and TRBJ2-5; D unresolved. CDR3 size: 12 residues. The germline V gene encodes CDR1 LGHDT and CDR2 YNNKEL (reference sequence). The CDR3 spells CASSQVKETQYF. The CDR3 nucleotides read TGTGCCAGCAGCCAAGTTAAAGAAACCCAGTACTTC.

The CDR3: CASSLILAVTGELFF. For the CDR3, the DNA is TGTGCCAGCAGCTTAATACTAGCCGTCACCGGGGAGCTGTTTTTT. The chain recombines TRBV7-8 with TRBJ2-2, with D perhaps TRBD2 (6 bases). The CDR3 spans 15 residues. Trimming cost V 2 bases and J 4 bases, with 11 bases left between them. In germline, CDR1 is SGHVS, CDR2 FQNEAQ. Supplemented by reference TRBV7-8 and TRBJ2-2, the full variable domain reads GAGVSQSPRYKVAKRGQDVALRCDPISGHVSLFWYQQALGQGPEFLTYFQNEAQLDKSGLPSDRFFAERPEGSVSTLKIQRTQQEDSAVYLCASSLILAVTGELFFGEGSRLTVL.

This chain uses TRBV7-3 with TRBJ2-1; TRBD2 agrees at 7 bases. This CDR3 comprises 14 residues. V was pared by 8 bases and J by 2 bases, with 6 bases of the junction left unmatched. Looked up from germline, CDR1 is SGHTA and CDR2 is FQGTGA. In DNA, the CDR3 is TGTGCCAGCCGGCGGGAGCACCCCTACAATGAGCAGTTCTTC. Protein product: CASRREHPYNEQFF.

The chain couples TRBV12-3 or TRBV12-4 to TRBJ2-5; D unresolved. The CDR3 contains 13 residues. Trimming took off 7 bases at V and 4 bases at J, with 13 bases between the two ends. CDR3 DNA: TGTGCCAGCAACCTAGGGCTTAGAGAGACCCAGTACTTC. Translating it yields CASNLGLRETQYF.

This clonotype showed up just a few times. The chain carries TRBV15 and TRBJ2-1; 9 positions agree with TRBD2. CDR3 length equals 17 residues. Trimming cost V 0 bases and J 9 bases; bases outside gene matches: 12. Per germline, CDR1 LNHNV and CDR2 YYDKDF (reference sequence). CDR3 amino acids: CATSRDRVSGRTSEQFF. DNA of the CDR3: TGTGCCACCAGCAGAGATCGTGTTAGCGGGAGAACTAGTGAGCAGTTCTTC.

In this sample, this clonotype turned up a few times. The CDR3 region is CASNLKPKASTDTQYF. The DNA of the CDR3 is TGTGCCAGCAACCTGAAACCCAAGGCTAGCACAGATACGCAGTATTTT. The V and J genes are TRBV12-3 or TRBV12-4 and TRBJ2-3; D is ambiguous. V shed 7 bases and J shed 0 bases, with 17 bases lying between them. The CDR3 covers 16 residues.

This clonotype was seen a handful of times. One junction end does not reproduce the germline sequence, and a read error may be involved. The chain couples TRBV7-9 to TRBJ2-7, with D possibly called TRBD1 or TRBD2 (6 bases each). Per germline, CDR1 SEHNR and CDR2 FQNEAQ (reference sequence). The CDR3 sequence is 14 residues long. The CDR3 region is CASSFPLVGGPPHF. CDR3 bases: TGTGCCAGCAGCTTTCCACTAGTAGGGGGGCCTCCGCACTTC.

This clonotype was found a few times. The rearrangement links TRBV27 to TRBJ2-7, with 10 bases aligning to TRBD2. CDR1 is MNHEY and CDR2 is SMNVEV in the germline V gene (reference sequence). V was pared by 5 bases and J by 5 bases, with 6 bases of the junction left unmatched. The CDR3 covers 14 residues. CDR3 sequence reads: CASSPASGSHEQYF. In nucleotides, the CDR3 is TGTGCCAGCAGTCCAGCTAGCGGGAGCCACGAGCAGTACTTC.